These 12 T cell receptor beta chains originate from one sample sequenced in a study of cytomegalovirus exposure and HLA in healthy donors (dated by TCRdb to about 2017). The library was made by the immunoSEQ multiplex PCR assay. Drawn from immuneACCESS, this table holds only the in-frame rearrangements with V and J called that TCRdb kept. Clones are partly lost; checked studies trace under half to an unresolved V gene and leave the rest unexplained. The sample contains approximately 160,000 clones, about 90% of them found a single time. Of the sample, about 2.9% is held by the ten largest clones. The material sequenced was PBMCs. The receptors were gathered from a woman between 18 and 29 years old in good health and CMV-seropositive.

This clone appeared once. The rearrangement joins TRBV19 to TRBJ2-7; D unresolved. CDR3 length equals 13 residues. Deletions cut 3 bases from V and 3 bases from J, with 9 bases between. The germline V gene has CDR1 LNHDA and CDR2 SQIVND (reference sequence). The CDR3 sequence: CASSIKQFYEQYF. CDR3 coding DNA: TGTGCCAGTAGTATCAAACAGTTCTACGAGCAGTACTTC.

The V gene is TRBV18, the J gene TRBJ1-4, with a possible D match to TRBD1 (6 bases). The V end was cut by 3 bases, the J end by 7 bases, with 9 bases between. The CDR3 has 13 amino acids. In germline, CDR1 is KGHSH, CDR2 LQKENI. CDR3 protein: CASSPRDTEKLFF. The CDR3 DNA is TGTGCCAGCTCACCCCGGGACACTGAAAAACTGTTTTTT.

This clone was seen a few times. This chain links TRBV2 with TRBJ1-6; D unresolved. The ends were cut back, 5 bases at V and 3 bases at J, with 5 bases in the middle. CDR3 length: 13 residues. CDR1 SNHLY and CDR2 FYNNEI come from the germline V gene. CDR3 region: CASSRDYNSPLHF. DNA of the CDR3: TGTGCCAGCAGTCGGGACTATAATTCACCCCTCCACTTT.

Details on this clone: Other nucleotide sequences from this sample produce the same CDR3. The CDR3, as DNA: TGTGCCAGTAGTATGGGACAGGGGGCTTCCTACGAGCAGTACTTC. Translation gives CASSMGQGASYEQYF. The chain links TRBV19 to TRBJ2-7; 12 nucleotides match TRBD1. With 3 bases clipped from V and 1 base from J, the junction kept 1 base outside the gene matches. This CDR3 has 15 amino acids. Looked up from germline, CDR1 is LNHDA and CDR2 is SQIVND (reference sequence).

The chain recombines TRBV6-5 with TRBJ1-2; TRBD1 matches at 11 bases. This CDR3 contains 16 residues. V lost 4 bases to trimming and J lost 6 bases; unmatched junction nucleotides: 10. Germline CDR1 and CDR2: MNHEY and SVGAGI. CDR3 amino acids: CASSLGPDRGQDGYTF. CDR3 coding DNA: TGTGCCAGCAGTTTAGGGCCGGACAGGGGGCAGGATGGCTACACCTTC.

The V call is TRBV5-4, the J call TRBJ2-1, with TRBD2 matching over 9 bases. The CDR3 has 16 amino acids. Per the germline V gene, CDR1 is SGHNT and CDR2 is YYREEE (reference sequence). V was pared by 2 bases and J by 2 bases, with 5 bases of the junction left unmatched. This CDR3 reads CASSLAGGLPYNEQFF. In DNA, the CDR3 is TGTGCCAGCAGCTTAGCGGGAGGTTTGCCCTACAATGAGCAGTTCTTC.

V gene TRBV27 combines with J gene TRBJ1-1; maybe TRBD1 (6 bases). CDR1 is MNHEY and CDR2 is SMNVEV in the germline V gene (reference sequence). The length of the CDR3 is 14 residues. Trimming cost V 2 bases and J 5 bases, with 12 bases left between them. The CDR3 here is CASSLSGGRTEAFF. For the CDR3, the DNA is TGTGCCAGCAGTTTAAGCGGGGGCCGGACTGAAGCTTTCTTT.

The rearrangement joins TRBV5-1 to TRBJ2-3, with a tentative D call TRBD1 (6 bases). The CDR3 contains 15 residues. The germline V and J ends were trimmed by 4 bases and 0 bases, with 12 bases remaining between them. Germline CDR1 is SGHRS and CDR2 is YFSETQ. CDR3 sequence: CASSQGGGSTDTQYF. The CDR3 DNA sequence: TGCGCCAGCAGCCAAGGGGGTGGGAGCACAGATACGCAGTATTTT.

This sequence joins TRBV9 and TRBJ1-1; unclear D gene. This CDR3 is 14 amino acids long. Between the trimmed V and J ends, which lost 0 bases and 1 base, there was a span of 7 bases. Germline V gives CDR1 SGDLS, CDR2 YYNGEE. CDR3: CASSVGAGNTEAFF. CDR3 nucleotides: TGTGCCAGCAGCGTAGGAGCGGGGAACACTGAAGCTTTCTTT.

The gene calls are TRBV1 and TRBJ2-5; the D call in the table, TRBD1, was not verified against the DNA. TRBV1 is given as a pseudogene. The CDR3 extends over 13 amino acids. DNA for the CDR3: TGCACCAGCAAAACAGGTCGGCAAGAGACCCAGTACTTC. Encoded protein: CTSKTGRQETQYF.

Worth noting for this clone: This same CDR3 is encoded by further DNA sequences in the sample. This rearrangement joins TRBV11-2 to TRBJ2-7; 9 bases map to TRBD1. Looked up from germline, CDR1 is SGHAT and CDR2 is FQNNGV. The CDR3 contains 14 residues. The V gene end was trimmed by 3 bases and the J gene end by 4 bases; junction bases not matched to a gene: 4. CDR3 in DNA: TGTGCCAGCAGCTTTCCGGGACAGGGATACGAGCAGTACTTC. This gives the protein CASSFPGQGYEQYF.

This clone was counted only a few times. The V and J genes are TRBV14 and TRBJ2-7; 12 bases are a match to TRBD2. The CDR3 is 17 amino acids. J gave up 0 bases and V 2 bases, and 5 bases lay outside the gene matches. Germline values: CDR1 SGHDN, CDR2 FVKESK. The CDR3: CASSQTRTSGISYEQYF. The CDR3 nucleotides are TGTGCCAGCAGCCAAACGCGGACTAGCGGGATCTCCTACGAGCAGTACTTC.